What follows are 15 T cell receptor beta chains derived from one specimen sequenced in a study of T-cell reconstitution after alpha-beta-depleted transplantation in children. The TCRbeta library incorporated unique molecular identifiers. From the PCR reads, TCRdb called clonotypes with MiXCR, one entry per CDR3 protein. The sample lists over 85,000 distinct CDR3 sequences, 10% occurring once. The input for sequencing was PBMCs from the stem cell graft donor, taken from the stem cell graft. All receptors derive from a human donor who donated a stem cell graft to a child with acute lymphoblastic leukemia.

V gene TRBV20-1 combines with J gene TRBJ2-7; 7 bases are shared with TRBD2. Trimming cost V 0 bases and J 4 bases; bases outside gene matches: 12. There are 16 residues in the CDR3. Germline CDR1 DFQATT, CDR2 SNEGSKA (reference sequence). The CDR3 DNA reads as TGCAGTGCTAGAGAATTTGGGGGAGTAGCGGGTTACGAGCAGTACTTC. It codes for CSAREFGGVAGYEQYF.

This clonotype was picked up many times. The J gene is TRBJ2-7, the V gene TRBV29-1; possible D gene TRBD1, 6 bases. CDR1 and CDR2 from the germline V gene are SQVTM and ANQGSEA. V was cut by 4 bases and J by 0 bases, with 7 bases left in between. The CDR3 spans 12 residues. CDR3 amino acids: CSVGGPSYEQYF. CDR3 coding DNA: TGCAGCGTTGGGGGGCCCTCCTACGAGCAGTACTTC.

This clonotype has ten or more counts. The J gene is TRBJ2-1, the V gene TRBV7-9; 16 bases agree with TRBD2. The junction had 8 bases not matched to a gene; V was cut back by 3 bases and J by 3 bases. Germline V gives CDR1 SEHNR, CDR2 FQNEAQ (reference sequence). The CDR3 totals 19 residues. The CDR3 nucleotides read TGTGCCAGCAGCTTGGGGGGACTAGCGGGAGGGCCGTACTACAATGAGCAGTTCTTC. Translating it yields CASSLGGLAGGPYYNEQFF.

This clonotype has only a few counts. V is TRBV29-1 and J is TRBJ2-7, with 8 bases identical to TRBD2. Germline V gene lookup returns CDR1 SQVTM and CDR2 ANQGSEA. The CDR3 spans 14 residues. V trimming: 4 bases; J trimming: 5 bases; junction bases outside the gene matches: 10. The CDR3 sequence: CSVAGPAGVNEQYF. The CDR3 DNA sequence: TGCAGCGTTGCCGGCCCAGCGGGAGTCAACGAGCAGTACTTC.

This clonotype appeared many times. V usage is TRBV5-1 and J usage is TRBJ1-5, with D uncertain. This CDR3 is 16 amino acids long. Germline values: CDR1 SGHRS, CDR2 YFSETQ. V was shortened by 0 bases and J by 6 bases, with 16 bases between the two germline ends. The CDR3 is CASSLDGVGMGQPQHF. The CDR3, as DNA: TGCGCCAGCAGCTTGGACGGCGTGGGGATGGGTCAGCCCCAGCATTTT.

The chain couples TRBV12-5 to TRBJ2-5, with D unresolved. In germline, CDR1 is LGHNT, CDR2 FRNRAP. The CDR3 totals 13 residues. The V and J ends lost 0 bases and 4 bases respectively, with 6 bases between them. CDR3 bases: TGTGCTAGTGGTTTGGTAGGGCCAGAGACCCAGTACTTC. This translates into CASGLVGPETQYF.

This clonotype has ten or more counts. The chain is built from TRBV6-1 and TRBJ2-1; TRBD1 matches 11 bases. V lost 7 bases and J lost 7; bases outside the gene matches: 6. The CDR3 is 14 residues long. CDR1 and CDR2 from the germline V gene are MNHNS and SASEGT. DNA of the CDR3: TGTGCCAGCATTGGGACAGGGGGTGTTAATGAGCAGTTCTTC. It specifies CASIGTGGVNEQFF.

This clonotype was seen many times. The CDR3 DNA reads TGTGCCAGCAGAACGGCGGGGGGGCCGACAGATACGCAGTATTTT. This gives the protein CASRTAGGPTDTQYF. J is TRBJ2-3 and V is TRBV12-3 or TRBV12-4; 9 bases are a match to TRBD2. With V trimmed by 6 bases and J by 3 bases, 7 bases remained unmatched. The CDR3 contains 15 residues.

This clonotype was detected many times. The chain recombines TRBV6-1 with TRBJ1-2; 8 nucleotides align to TRBD1. CDR3 size: 14 residues. The germline V gene encodes CDR1 MNHNS and CDR2 SASEGT. V trimming: 7 bases; J trimming: 6 bases; junction bases outside the gene matches: 10. The CDR3 reads CASNVGQGGDGYTF. DNA of the CDR3: TGTGCCAGCAACGTTGGACAGGGAGGCGATGGCTACACCTTC.

This clonotype has just a few counts. CDR3 in DNA: TGTGCCAGCAGCTTGCCGGGACAGGGGGTGAACACTGAAGCTTTCTTT. Amino acid sequence: CASSLPGQGVNTEAFF. The chain employs TRBV5-6 and TRBJ1-1; 11 bases map to TRBD1. The CDR3 has 16 residues. J was trimmed by 0 bases and V by 1 base; bases with no gene match: 2. The V gene's germline CDR1 is SGHDT and CDR2 YYEEEE. Complete variable domain (other parts from reference TRBV5-6 and TRBJ1-1): DAGVTQSPTHLIKTRGQQVTLRCSPKSGHDTVSWYQQALGQGPQFIFQYYEEEERQRGNFPDRFSGHQFPNYSSELNVNALLLGDSALYLCASSLPGQGVNTEAFFGQGTRLTVV.

Concerning this clonotype: This may stem from a read error, because a much larger clone lies one nucleotide away. This CDR3 is CTSSLALGSLARPREKLFF. The CDR3 DNA follows: TGTACCAGCAGTTTAGCTCTTGGGTCGCTAGCACGACCTAGGGAAAAACTGTTTTTT. The rearrangement links TRBV12-3 or TRBV12-4 to TRBJ1-4, with D hard to call. The CDR3 runs to 19 residues.

This clonotype was found many times. CDR3 DNA sequence: TGTGCCAGCAGGGCCGCGGGATACACAGATACGCAGTATTTT. Its translation: CASRAAGYTDTQYF. This chain connects TRBV2 to TRBJ2-3, with D perhaps matching TRBD2 (6 bases). This CDR3 region has 14 residues. V was cut by 6 bases and J by 2 bases, with 12 bases left in between. From germline, CDR1 is SNHLY and CDR2 FYNNEI.

This clonotype was counted ten times or more. The V and J genes are TRBV4-2 and TRBJ2-7; 11 bases agree with TRBD2. CDR3 size: 15 residues. The trim removed 0 bases at V and 4 bases at J, leaving 2 bases unmatched. Looked up from germline, CDR1 is LGHNA and CDR2 is YNFKEQ. The CDR3 region is CASSQELAGAYEQYF. In DNA, the CDR3 is TGTGCCAGCAGCCAAGAACTAGCGGGAGCATACGAGCAGTACTTC.

At least ten counts were recorded for this clonotype. This rearrangement joins TRBV5-5 to TRBJ2-3; D uncertain. The germline V and J ends were trimmed by 0 bases and 0 bases, with 2 bases remaining between them. Germline lookup yields CDR1 SGHKS and CDR2 YYEKEE (reference sequence). This CDR3 has 13 amino acids. Here the CDR3 DNA reads TGTGCCAGCAGCTTGGCCAGCACAGATACGCAGTATTTT. Its protein is CASSLASTDTQYF.

This clonotype is medium-sized by share. J is TRBJ1-3 and V is TRBV7-6, with 8 positions matching TRBD1. Unmatched junction bases numbered 5, after V lost 1 base and J lost 3 bases. This CDR3 is built from 16 residues. Germline V gene lookup returns CDR1 SGHVS and CDR2 FNYEAQ. CDR3 nucleotides: TGTGCCAGCAGCTTAGTCGGCAGGGGGCTTGGAAACACCATATATTTT. Translation: CASSLVGRGLGNTIYF. The whole variable domain, filled in from reference TRBV7-6 and TRBJ1-3, reads GAGVSQSPRYKVTKRGQDVALRCDPISGHVSLYWYRQALGQGPEFLTYFNYEAQQDKSGLPNDRFSAERPEGSISTLTIQRTEQRDSAMYRCASSLVGRGLGNTIYFGEGSWLTVV.